This entry concerns a single T cell receptor beta chain. The sample is drawn from a study of T cell changes during pregnancy in multiple sclerosis. Only in-frame clones appear in the TCRdb table, and some are missing; sequencing was by immunoSEQ multiplex PCR. The sample consists of 85,000 to 120,000 clones, roughly nine tenths of them appearing once. CDR1 is SEHNR, CDR2 FQNEAQ, per germline (reference sequence). V gave up 2 bases and J gave up 5 bases; unmatched junction bases: 11. The CDR3 contains 16 residues. V is TRBV7-9 and J is TRBJ2-7, with 8 bases lining up with TRBD2. Sequenced here: peripheral blood, sampled before pregnancy. The clonotype comes from a female donor with multiple sclerosis, enrolled in a pregnancy study. Here the CDR3 DNA reads TGTGCCAGCAGCTTACCCTCGCGGGGGGCGGTCAACGAGCAGTACTTC. Its translation is CASSLPSRGAVNEQYF.